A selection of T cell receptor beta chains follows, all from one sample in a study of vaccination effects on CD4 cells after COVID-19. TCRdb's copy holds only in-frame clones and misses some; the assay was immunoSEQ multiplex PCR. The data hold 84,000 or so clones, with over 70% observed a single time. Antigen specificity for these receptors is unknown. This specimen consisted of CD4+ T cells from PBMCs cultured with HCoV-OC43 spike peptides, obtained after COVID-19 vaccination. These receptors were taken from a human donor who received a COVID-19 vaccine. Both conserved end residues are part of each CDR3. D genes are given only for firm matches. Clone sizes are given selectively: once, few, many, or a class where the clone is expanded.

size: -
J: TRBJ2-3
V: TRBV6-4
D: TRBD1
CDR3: CASSSGQGTDTQYF
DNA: TGTGCCAGCAGTTCCGGACAGGGTACAGATACGCAGTATTTT

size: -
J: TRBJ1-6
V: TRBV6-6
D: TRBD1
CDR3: CASSTRDRGNSPLHF
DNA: TGTGCCAGCAGTACGCGGGACAGGGGGAATTCACCCCTCCACTTT

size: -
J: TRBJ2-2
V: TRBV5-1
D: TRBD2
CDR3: CASSSIAGGPGELFF
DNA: TGCGCCAGCAGCTCGATAGCGGGGGGGCCGGGGGAGCTGTTTTTT

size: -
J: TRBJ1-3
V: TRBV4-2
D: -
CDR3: CASSQPGSSGNTIYF
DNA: TGTGCCAGCAGCCAACCGGGGAGCTCTGGAAACACCATATATTTT

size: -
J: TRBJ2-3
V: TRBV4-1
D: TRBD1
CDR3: CASSPPGQRTDTQYF
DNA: TGCGCCAGCAGCCCTCCGGGACAGAGAACAGATACGCAGTATTTT

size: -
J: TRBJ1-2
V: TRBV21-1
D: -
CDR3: CASSPILYGYTF
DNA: TGTGCCAGCAGCCCTATCCTCTATGGCTACACCTTC

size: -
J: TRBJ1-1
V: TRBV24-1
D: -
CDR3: CATSDPRVGASNTEAFF
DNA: TGTGCCACCAGTGATCCCCGAGTAGGGGCGAGTAACACTGAAGCTTTCTTT

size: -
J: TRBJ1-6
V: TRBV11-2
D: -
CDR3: CASSFSQGSYNSPLHF
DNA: TGTGCCAGCAGCTTCTCTCAGGGTTCCTATAATTCACCCCTCCACTTT

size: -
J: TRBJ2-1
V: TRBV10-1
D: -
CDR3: CASSVGFYDEQFF
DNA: TGCGCCAGCAGTGTCGGGTTTTACGATGAGCAGTTCTTC

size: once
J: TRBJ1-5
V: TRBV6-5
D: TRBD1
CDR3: CASSSPPTGNQPQHF
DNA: TGTGCCAGCAGTTCCCCGCCGACAGGGAATCAGCCCCAGCATTTT

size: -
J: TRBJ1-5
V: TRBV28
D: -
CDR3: CASSSQGGVGGNQPQHF
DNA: TGTGCCAGCAGTTCACAGGGTGGGGTGGGAGGCAATCAGCCCCAGCATTTT

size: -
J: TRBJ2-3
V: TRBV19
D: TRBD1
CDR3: CASILKGQGITDTQYF
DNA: TGTGCCAGTATACTAAAGGGACAGGGTATAACAGATACGCAGTATTTT